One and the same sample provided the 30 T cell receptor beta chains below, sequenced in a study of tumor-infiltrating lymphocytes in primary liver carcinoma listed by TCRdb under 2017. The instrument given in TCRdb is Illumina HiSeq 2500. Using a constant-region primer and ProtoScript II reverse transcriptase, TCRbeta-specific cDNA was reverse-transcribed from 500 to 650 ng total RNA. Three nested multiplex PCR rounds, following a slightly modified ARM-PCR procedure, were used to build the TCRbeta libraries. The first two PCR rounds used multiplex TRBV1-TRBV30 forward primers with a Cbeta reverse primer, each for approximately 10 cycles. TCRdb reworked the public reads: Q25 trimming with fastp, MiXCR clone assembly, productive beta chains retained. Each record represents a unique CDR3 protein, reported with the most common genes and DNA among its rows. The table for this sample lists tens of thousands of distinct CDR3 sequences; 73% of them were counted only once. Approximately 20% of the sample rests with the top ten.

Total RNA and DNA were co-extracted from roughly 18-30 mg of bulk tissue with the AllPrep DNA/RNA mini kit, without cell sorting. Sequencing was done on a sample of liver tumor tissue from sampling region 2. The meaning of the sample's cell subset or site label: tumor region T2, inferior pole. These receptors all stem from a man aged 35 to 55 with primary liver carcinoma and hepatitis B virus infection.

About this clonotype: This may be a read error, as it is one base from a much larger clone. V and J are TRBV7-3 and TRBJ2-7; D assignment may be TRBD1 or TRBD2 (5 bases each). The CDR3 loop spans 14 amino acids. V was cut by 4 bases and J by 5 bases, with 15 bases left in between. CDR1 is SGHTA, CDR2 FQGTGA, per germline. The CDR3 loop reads CASSSPKGRNEQYF. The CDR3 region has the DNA TGTGCCAGCAGCTCCCCCAAGGGGAGAAACGAGCAGTACTTC.

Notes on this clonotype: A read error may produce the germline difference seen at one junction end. CDR3 loop: CVSRPSADTHYF. The CDR3, as DNA: TGTGTCAGCAGGCCCTCTGCGGATACCCACTATTTT. The chain is built from TRBV6-2 or TRBV6-3 and TRBJ2-3; D uncertain. CDR3 size: 12 residues. Germline values: CDR1 MNHEY, CDR2 SVGEGT.

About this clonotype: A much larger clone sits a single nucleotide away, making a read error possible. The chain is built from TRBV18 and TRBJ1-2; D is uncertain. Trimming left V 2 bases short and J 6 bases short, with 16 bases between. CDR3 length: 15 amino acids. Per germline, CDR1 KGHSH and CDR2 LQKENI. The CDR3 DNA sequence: TGTGCCAGCTCACCATCCCCATCTATCAACAATGGCTACACCTTC. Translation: CASSPSPSINNGYTF.

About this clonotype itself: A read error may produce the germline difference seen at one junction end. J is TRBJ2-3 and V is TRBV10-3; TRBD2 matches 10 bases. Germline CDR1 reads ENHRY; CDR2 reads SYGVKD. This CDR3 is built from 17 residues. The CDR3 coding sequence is TGTGCCATCAGTTCCCGAACTAGCGGGACTGGCACAGATGCGCAGTATTTT. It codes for CAISSRTSGTGTDAQYF.

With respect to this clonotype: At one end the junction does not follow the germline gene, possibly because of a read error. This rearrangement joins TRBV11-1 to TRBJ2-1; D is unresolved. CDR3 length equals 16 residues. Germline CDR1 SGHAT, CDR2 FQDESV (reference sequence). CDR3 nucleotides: TGTGCCAGTGCTCGGAACGTCCTGAGCTCTTACAATGAGCTGTTCTTC. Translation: CASARNVLSSYNELFF.

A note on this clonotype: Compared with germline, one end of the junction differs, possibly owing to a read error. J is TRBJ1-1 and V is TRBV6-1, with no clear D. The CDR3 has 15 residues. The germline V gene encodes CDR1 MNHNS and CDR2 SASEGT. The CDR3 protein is CASSAVDGVITEAFF. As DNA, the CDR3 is TGTGCCAGCAGTGCAGTAGACGGAGTGATCACTGAGGCTTTCTTT.

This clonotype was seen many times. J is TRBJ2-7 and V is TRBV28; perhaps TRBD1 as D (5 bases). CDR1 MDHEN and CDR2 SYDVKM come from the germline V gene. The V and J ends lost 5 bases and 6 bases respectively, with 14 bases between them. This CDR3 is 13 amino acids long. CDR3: CASSLSGPGEQYF. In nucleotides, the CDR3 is TGTGCCAGCAGTCTATCAGGGCCGGGCGAGCAGTACTTC.

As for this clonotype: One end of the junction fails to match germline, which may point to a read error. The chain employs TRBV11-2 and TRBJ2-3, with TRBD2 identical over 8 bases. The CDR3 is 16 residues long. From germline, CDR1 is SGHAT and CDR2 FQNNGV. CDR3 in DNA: TGTGGCAGCATCTTGCAAGCGGGAGTCAGCACAGATACGCAGTATTTT. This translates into CGSILQAGVSTDTQYF.

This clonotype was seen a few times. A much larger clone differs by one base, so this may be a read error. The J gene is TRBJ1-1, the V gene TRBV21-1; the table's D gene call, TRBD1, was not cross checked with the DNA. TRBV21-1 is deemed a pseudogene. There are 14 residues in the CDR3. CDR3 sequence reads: CASSHYRKSTEAFF. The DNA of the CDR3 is TGTGCCAGCAGTCACTACAGGAAAAGCACTGAAGCTTTCTTT.

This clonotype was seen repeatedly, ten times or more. The CDR3 bases are TGTGCCAGCAGCCTCCTCGGGGGCTGGGAAAAACTGTTTTTT. It encodes CASSLLGGWEKLFF. This chain uses TRBV7-9 with TRBJ1-4, with a possible D match to TRBD1 (6 bases). This CDR3 is 14 amino acids long. V shed 5 bases and J shed 8 bases, with 15 bases lying between them. Germline CDR1 SEHNR, CDR2 FQNEAQ (reference sequence).

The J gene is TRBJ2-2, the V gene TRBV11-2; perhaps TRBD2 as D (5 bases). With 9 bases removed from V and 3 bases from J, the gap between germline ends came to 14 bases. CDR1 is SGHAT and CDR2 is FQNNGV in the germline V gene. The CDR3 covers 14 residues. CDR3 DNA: TGTGCCAGATGCACGGACTCGGACACCGGGGAGCTGTTTTTT. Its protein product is CARCTDSDTGELFF.

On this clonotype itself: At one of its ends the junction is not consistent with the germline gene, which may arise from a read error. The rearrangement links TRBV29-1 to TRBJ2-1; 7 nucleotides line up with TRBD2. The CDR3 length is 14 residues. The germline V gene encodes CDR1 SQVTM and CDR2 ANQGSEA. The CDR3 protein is CNVTVASGYSEQFF. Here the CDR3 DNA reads TGCAACGTTACCGTAGCTAGCGGTTACAGTGAGCAGTTCTTC.

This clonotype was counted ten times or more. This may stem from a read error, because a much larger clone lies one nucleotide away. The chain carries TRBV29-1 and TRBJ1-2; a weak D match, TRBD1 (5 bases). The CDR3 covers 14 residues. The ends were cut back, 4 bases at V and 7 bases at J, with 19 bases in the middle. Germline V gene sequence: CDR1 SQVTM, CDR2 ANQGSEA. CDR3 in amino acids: CSVGAEEGVGGYTF. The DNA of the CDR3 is TGCAGCGTTGGAGCGGAAGAAGGGGTGGGTGGCTACACCTTC. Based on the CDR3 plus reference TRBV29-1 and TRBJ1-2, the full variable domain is SAVISQKPSRDICQRGTSLTIQCQVDSQVTMMFWYRQQPGQSLTLIATANQGSEATYESGFVIDKFPISRPNLTFSTLTVSNMSPEDSSIYLCSVGAEEGVGGYTFGSGTRLTVV.

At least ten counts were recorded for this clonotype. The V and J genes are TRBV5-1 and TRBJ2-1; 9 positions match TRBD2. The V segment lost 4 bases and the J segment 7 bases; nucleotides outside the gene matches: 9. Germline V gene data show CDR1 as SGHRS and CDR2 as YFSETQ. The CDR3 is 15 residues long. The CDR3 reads CASSGGSGSVNEQFF. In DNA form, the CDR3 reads TGCGCCAGCAGCGGGGGTAGCGGGAGTGTAAATGAGCAGTTCTTC.

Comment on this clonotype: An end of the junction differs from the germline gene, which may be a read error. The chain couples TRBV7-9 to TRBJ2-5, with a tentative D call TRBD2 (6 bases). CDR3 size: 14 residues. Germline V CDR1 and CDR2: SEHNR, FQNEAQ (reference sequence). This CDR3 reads CASSLIGTSEPQCF. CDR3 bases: TGTGCCAGCAGCTTAATAGGGACTTCCGAGCCCCAGTGCTTC.

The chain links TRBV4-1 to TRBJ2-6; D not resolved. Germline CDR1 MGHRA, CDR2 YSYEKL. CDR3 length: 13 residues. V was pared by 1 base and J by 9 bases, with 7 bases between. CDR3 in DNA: TGCGCCAGCAGCCAAGTTGTGGTCAACGTCCTGACTTTC. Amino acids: CASSQVVVNVLTF.

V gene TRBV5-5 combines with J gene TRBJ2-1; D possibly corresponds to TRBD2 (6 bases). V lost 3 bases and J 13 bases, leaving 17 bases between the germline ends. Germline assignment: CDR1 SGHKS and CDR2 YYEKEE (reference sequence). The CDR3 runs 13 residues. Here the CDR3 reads CASSYRAGNYQFF. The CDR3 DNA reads TGTGCCAGCAGCTACCGAGCGGGCAATTATCAGTTCTTC.

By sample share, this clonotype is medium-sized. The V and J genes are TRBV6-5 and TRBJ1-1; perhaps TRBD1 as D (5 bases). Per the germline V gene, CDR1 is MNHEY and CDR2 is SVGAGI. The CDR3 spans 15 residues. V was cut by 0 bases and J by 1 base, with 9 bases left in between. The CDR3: CASSYSGRQNTEAFF. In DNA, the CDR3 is TGTGCCAGCAGTTACTCGGGACGCCAGAACACTGAAGCTTTCTTT.

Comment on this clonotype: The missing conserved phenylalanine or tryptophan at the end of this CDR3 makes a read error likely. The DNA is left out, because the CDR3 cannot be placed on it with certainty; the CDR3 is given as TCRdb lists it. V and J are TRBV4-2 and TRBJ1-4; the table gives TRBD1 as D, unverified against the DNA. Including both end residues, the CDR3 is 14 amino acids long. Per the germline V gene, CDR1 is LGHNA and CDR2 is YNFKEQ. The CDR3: CASSHGGIGEKLFL.

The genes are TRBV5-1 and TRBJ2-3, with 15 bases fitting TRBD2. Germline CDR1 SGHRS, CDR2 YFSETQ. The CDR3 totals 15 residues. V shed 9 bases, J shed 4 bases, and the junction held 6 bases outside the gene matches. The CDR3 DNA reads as TGCGCCAACAGGACTAGCGGGGGGGCTGCAGATACGCAGTATTTT. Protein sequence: CANRTSGGAADTQYF. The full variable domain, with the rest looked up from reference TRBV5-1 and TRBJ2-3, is KAGVTQTPRYLIKTRGQQVTLSCSPISGHRSVSWYQQTPGQGLQFLFEYFSETQRNKGNFPGRFSGRQFSNSRSEMNVSTLELGDSALYLCANRTSGGAADTQYFGPGTRLTVL.

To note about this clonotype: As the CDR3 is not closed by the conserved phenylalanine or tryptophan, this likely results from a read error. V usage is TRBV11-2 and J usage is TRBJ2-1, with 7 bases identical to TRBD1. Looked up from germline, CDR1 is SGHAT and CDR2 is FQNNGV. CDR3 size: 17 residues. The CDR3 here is CASTLDLRTGSDSEQFL. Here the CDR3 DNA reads TGTGCCAGCACCTTAGATCTAAGGACAGGATCTGACAGTGAGCAGTTCCTC.

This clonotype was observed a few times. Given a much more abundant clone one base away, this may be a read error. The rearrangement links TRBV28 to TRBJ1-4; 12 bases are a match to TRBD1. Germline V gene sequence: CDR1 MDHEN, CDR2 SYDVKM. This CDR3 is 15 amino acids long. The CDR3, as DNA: TGTGTCAGCAGTTTGGGACAGGGGGCCAATGAAAAACTGTTTTTT. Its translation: CVSSLGQGANEKLFF.

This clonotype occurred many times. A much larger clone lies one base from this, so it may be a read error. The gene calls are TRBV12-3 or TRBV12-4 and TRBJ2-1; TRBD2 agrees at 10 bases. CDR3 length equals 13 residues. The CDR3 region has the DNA TGTGCCGGCAGTTTACGGCTAGCGGGAGTCTTTGTCTTC. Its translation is CAGSLRLAGVFVF.

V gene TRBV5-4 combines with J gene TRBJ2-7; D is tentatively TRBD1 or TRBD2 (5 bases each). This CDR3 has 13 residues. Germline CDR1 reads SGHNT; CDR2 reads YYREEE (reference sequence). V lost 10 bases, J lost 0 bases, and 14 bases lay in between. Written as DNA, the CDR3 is TGTGCCTGCGGCTGGGACCGCTCCTACGAGCAGTACTTC. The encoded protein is CACGWDRSYEQYF.

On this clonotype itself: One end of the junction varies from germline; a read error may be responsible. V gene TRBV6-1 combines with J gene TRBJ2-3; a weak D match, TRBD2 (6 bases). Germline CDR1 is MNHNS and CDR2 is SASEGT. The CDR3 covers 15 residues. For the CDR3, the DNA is TGTGCCAACAGTGAAAGTGGGAGTAGTAGCGGTACGCAGTGTTTT. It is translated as CANSESGSSSGTQCF.

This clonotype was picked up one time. CDR3 nucleotide sequence: TGCAGCGTTGAAGACACCTCACAGAGTACTGGGGTCAGCGTCCTGACTTTC. Its protein is CSVEDTSQSTGVSVLTF. This rearrangement joins TRBV29-1 to TRBJ2-6, with no clear D. The CDR3 loop spans 17 amino acids. Between the trimmed V and J ends, which lost 0 bases and 12 bases, there was a span of 24 bases. Per germline, CDR1 SQVTM and CDR2 ANQGSEA.

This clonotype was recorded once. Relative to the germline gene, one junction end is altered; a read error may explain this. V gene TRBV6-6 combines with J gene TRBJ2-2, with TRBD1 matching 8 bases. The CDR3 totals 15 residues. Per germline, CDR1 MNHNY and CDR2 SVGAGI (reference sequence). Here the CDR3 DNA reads TGTACCAGCAGTTCCCTGACAGGGGTTTCCGGGGAACTGTTTTTT. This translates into CTSSSLTGVSGELFF.

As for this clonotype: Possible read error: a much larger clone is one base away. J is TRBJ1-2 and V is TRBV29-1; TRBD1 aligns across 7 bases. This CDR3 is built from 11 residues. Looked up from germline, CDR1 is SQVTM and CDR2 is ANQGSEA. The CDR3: CIVEEFGTDYF. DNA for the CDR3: TGCATCGTTGAAGAGTTCGGGACAGACTACTTC.

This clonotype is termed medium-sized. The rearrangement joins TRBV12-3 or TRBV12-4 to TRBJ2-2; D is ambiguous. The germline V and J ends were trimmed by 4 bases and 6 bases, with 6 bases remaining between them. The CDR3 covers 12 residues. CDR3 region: CASSWQAGELFF. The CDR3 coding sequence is TGTGCCAGCAGTTGGCAGGCCGGGGAGCTGTTTTTT.

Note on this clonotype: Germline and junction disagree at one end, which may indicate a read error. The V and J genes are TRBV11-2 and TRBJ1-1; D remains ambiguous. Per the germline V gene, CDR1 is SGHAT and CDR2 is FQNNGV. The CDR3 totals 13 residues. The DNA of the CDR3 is TGTGCCAGCAGCCCAGGCGGTGCGGTTAGGGCTTTATTT. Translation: CASSPGGAVRALF.